The sequence of this T cell receptor (beta chain) was determined in a study of T cells in Graves' hyperthyroidism and ophthalmopathy. Study results and caveats: In the blood, most expanded thyroid clonotypes above 0.001 appeared as well. The model predicted ophthalmopathy a median around seven months before onset.

Disease duration under 2 months; hyperthyroidism patients were aged 18 to 65. Clinical symptoms, serum thyroxine, TRAb, thyroid ultrasound and orbital computed tomography established diagnosis. The investigators amplified TCR beta CDR3 regions from RNA transcripts. The TCR CDR3 was amplified in a first-round RT-PCR using the HTBI primer set. Via MiXCR, TCRdb re-called the multiplex PCR reads, giving one row per CDR3 protein. In the table there are some 560,000 distinct CDR3 sequences, 14% of which are singletons. This clonotype came up many times. The antigen is unknown. Germline V gene sequence: CDR1 KGHDR, CDR2 SFDVKD. After removal of 3 bases from V and 6 bases from J, the junction contained 5 bases not matched to a gene. The CDR3 extends over 16 amino acids.

The TCR comes from a woman aged 40 to 49 with Graves' hyperthyroidism. The chain combines TRBV24-1 with TRBJ2-2; 11 bases fit TRBD1. The specimen was blood. CDR3 sequence (DNA): TGTGCCACCAGTGATGCCGGGACAGGGGGGTCCGGGGAGCTGTTTTTT. Its protein is CATSDAGTGGSGELFF.